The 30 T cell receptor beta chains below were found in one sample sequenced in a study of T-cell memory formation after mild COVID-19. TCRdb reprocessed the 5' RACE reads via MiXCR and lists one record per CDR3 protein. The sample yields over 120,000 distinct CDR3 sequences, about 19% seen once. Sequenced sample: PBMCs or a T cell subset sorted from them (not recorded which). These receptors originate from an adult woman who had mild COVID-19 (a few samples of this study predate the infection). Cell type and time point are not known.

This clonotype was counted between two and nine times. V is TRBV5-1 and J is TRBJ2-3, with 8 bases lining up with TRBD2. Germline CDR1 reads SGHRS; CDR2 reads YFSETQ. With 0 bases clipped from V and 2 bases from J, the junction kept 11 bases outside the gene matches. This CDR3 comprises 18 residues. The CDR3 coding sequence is TGCGCCAGCAGCTTGGCCATGATAGCGGGGACTCTCACAGATACGCAGTATTTT. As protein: CASSLAMIAGTLTDTQYF.

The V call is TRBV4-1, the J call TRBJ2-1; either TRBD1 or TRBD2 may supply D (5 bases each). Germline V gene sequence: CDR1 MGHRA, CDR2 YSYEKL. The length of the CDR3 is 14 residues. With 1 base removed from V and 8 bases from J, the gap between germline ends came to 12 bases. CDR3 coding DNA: TGCGCCAGCAGCCAAGGGGCGCCGGGGCATGAGCAGTTCTTC. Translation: CASSQGAPGHEQFF.

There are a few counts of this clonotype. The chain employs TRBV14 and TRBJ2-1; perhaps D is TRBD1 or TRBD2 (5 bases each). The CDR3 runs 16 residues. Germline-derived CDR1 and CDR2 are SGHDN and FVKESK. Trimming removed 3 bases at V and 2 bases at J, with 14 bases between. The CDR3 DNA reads TGTGCCAGCAGCCATGGTTATGGGGGTACCTACAATGAGCAGTTCTTC. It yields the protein CASSHGYGGTYNEQFF.

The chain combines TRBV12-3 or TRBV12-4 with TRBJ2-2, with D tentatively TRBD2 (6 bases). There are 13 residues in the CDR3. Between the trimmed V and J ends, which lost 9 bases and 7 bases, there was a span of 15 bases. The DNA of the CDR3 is TGTGCCAGTCGGCAGGGTAGCGGCGGGGAGCTGTTTTTT. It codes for CASRQGSGGELFF.

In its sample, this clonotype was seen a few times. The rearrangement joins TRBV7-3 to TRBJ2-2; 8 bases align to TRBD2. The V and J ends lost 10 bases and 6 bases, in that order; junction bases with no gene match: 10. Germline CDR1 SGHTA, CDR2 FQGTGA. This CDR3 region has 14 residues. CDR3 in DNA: TGTGCCACCCGGCGGGGGGTGTCCTCCGGGGAGCTGTTTTTT. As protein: CATRRGVSSGELFF.

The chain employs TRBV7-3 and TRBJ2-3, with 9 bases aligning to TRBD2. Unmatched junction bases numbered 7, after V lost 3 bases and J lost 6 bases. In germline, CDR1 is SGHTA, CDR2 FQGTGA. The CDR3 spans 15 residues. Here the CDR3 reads CASSFSGGPADTQYF. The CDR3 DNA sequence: TGTGCCAGCAGCTTTAGCGGGGGACCCGCGGATACGCAGTATTTT.

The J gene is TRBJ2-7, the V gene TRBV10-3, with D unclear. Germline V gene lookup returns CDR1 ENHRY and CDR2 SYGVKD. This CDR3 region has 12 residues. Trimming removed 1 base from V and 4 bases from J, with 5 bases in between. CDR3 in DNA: TGTGCCATCAGTGAGTTTGGGTACGAGCAGTACTTC. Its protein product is CAISEFGYEQYF.

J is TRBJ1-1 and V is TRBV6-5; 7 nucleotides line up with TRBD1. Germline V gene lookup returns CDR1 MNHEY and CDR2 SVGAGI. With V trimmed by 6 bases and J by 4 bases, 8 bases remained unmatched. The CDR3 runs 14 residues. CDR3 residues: CASSQDRVGTEAFF. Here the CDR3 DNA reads TGTGCCAGCAGCCAAGACAGGGTTGGCACTGAAGCTTTCTTT.

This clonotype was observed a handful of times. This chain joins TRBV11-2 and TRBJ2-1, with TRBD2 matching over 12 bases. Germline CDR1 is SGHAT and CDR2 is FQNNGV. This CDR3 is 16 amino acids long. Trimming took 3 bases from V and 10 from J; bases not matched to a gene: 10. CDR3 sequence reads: CASSFAGLAGRREQFF. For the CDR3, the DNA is TGTGCCAGCAGCTTTGCGGGACTAGCGGGCCGACGGGAGCAGTTCTTC.

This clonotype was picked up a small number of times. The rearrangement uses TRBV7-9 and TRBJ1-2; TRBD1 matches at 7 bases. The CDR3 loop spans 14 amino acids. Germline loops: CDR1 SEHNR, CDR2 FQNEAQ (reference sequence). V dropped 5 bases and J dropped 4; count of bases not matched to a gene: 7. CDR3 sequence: CASSPETGIYGYTF. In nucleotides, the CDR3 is TGTGCCAGCAGCCCGGAGACAGGGATCTATGGCTACACCTTC.

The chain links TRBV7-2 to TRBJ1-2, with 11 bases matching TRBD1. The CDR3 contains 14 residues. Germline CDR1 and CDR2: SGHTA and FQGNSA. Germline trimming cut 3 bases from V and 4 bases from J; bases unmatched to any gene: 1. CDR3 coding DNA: TGTGCCAGCAGCTTCGGGACAGGGGGCTATGGCTACACCTTC. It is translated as CASSFGTGGYGYTF.

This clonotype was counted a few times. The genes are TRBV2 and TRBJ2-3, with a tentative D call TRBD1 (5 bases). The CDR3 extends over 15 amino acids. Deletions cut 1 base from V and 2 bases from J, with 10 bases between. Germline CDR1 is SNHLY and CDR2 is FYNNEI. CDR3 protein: CASSEGGRYTDTQYF. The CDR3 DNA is TGTGCCAGCAGTGAAGGGGGCCGTTACACAGATACGCAGTATTTT.

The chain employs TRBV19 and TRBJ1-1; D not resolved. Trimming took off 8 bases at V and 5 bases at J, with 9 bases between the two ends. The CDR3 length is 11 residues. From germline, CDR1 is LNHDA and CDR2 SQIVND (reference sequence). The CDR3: CASGMGTEAFF. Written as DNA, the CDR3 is TGTGCCAGTGGGATGGGAACTGAAGCTTTCTTT.

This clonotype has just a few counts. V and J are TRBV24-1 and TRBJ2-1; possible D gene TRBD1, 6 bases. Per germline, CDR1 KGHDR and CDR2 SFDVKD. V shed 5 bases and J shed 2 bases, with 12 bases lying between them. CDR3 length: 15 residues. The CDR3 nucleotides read TGTGCCACCAGTGTTCAGGACAGTCCCTACAATGAGCAGTTCTTC. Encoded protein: CATSVQDSPYNEQFF.

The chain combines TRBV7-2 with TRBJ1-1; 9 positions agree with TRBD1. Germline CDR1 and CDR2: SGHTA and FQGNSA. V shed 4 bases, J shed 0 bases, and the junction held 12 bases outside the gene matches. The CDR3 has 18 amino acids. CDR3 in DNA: TGTGCCAGCAGCTCCCGTGGACAGGGGCCCTCTTTGAACACTGAAGCTTTCTTT. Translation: CASSSRGQGPSLNTEAFF.

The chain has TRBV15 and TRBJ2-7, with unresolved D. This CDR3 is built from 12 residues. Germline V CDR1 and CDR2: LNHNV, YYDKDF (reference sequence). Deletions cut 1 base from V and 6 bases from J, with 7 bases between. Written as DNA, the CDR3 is TGTGCCACCAGCAGAGGTTCAGCCGAGCAGTACTTC. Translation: CATSRGSAEQYF. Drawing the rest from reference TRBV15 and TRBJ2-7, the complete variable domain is DAMVIQNPRYQVTQFGKPVTLSCSQTLNHNVMYWYQQKSSQAPKLLFHYYDKDFNNEADTPDNFQSRRPNTSFCFLDIRSPGLGDTAMYLCATSRGSAEQYFGPGTRLTVT.

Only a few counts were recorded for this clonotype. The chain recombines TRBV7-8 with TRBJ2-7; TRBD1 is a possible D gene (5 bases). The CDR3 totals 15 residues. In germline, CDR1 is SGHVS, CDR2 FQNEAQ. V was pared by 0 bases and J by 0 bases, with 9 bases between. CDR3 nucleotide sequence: TGTGCCAGCAGCTTAGCGCAGGGTCCCTCCTACGAGCAGTACTTC. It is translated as CASSLAQGPSYEQYF. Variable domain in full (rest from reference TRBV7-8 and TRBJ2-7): GAGVSQSPRYKVAKRGQDVALRCDPISGHVSLFWYQQALGQGPEFLTYFQNEAQLDKSGLPSDRFFAERPEGSVSTLKIQRTQQEDSAVYLCASSLAQGPSYEQYFGPGTRLTVT.

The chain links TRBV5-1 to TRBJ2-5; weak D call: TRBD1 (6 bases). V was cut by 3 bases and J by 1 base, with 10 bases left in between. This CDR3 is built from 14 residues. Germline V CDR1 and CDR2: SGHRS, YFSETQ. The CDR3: CASSWGQRQETQYF. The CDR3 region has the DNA TGCGCCAGCAGCTGGGGACAACGCCAAGAGACCCAGTACTTC.

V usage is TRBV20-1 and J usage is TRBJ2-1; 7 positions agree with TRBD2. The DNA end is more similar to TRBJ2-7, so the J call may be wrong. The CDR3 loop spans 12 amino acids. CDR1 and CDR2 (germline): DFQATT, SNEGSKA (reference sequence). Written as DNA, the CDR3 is TGCAGTTGCGGGAGCGACGGCAATGAGCAGTACTTC. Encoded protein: CSCGSDGNEQYF.

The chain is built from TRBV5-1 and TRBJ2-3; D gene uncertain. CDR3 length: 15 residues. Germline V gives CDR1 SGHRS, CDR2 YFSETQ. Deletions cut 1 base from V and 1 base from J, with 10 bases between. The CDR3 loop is CASSLRVAGTDTQYF. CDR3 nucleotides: TGCGCCAGCAGCTTGCGGGTAGCTGGCACAGATACGCAGTATTTT.

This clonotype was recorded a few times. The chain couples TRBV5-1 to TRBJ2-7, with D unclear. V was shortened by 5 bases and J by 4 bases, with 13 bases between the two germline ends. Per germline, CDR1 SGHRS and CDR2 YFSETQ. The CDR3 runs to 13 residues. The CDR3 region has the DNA TGCGCCAGCAGTGAAGAGTGGGGATACGAGCAGTACTTC. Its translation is CASSEEWGYEQYF. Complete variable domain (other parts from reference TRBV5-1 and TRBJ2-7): KAGVTQTPRYLIKTRGQQVTLSCSPISGHRSVSWYQQTPGQGLQFLFEYFSETQRNKGNFPGRFSGRQFSNSRSEMNVSTLELGDSALYLCASSEEWGYEQYFGPGTRLTVT.

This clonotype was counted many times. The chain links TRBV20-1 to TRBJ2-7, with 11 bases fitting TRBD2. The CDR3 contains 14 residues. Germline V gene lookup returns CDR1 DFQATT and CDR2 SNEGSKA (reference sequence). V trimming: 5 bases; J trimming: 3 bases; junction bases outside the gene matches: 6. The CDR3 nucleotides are TGCAGTGCTCGACTAGCGGGAAGTAGCTACGAGCAGTACTTC. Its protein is CSARLAGSSYEQYF.

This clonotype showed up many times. CDR3 sequence reads: CAVLSTAAYEQYF. In DNA form, the CDR3 reads TGTGCCGTTCTTTCGACAGCTGCCTACGAGCAGTACTTC. The chain couples TRBV10-3 to TRBJ2-7; TRBD1 is a possible D gene (5 bases). Trimming cost V 11 bases and J 2 bases, with 16 bases left between them. CDR3 length equals 13 residues. Germline V gives CDR1 ENHRY, CDR2 SYGVKD.

The CDR3 nucleotides are TGCGCCAGCAGCCAGAGGGCGGGCTCAGCCAAAAACATTCAGTACTTC. Its protein product is CASSQRAGSAKNIQYF. The rearrangement uses TRBV4-3 and TRBJ2-4, with a tentative D call TRBD2 (5 bases). Trimming cost V 3 bases and J 0 bases, with 12 bases left between them. The CDR3 is 16 amino acids. CDR1 and CDR2 from the germline V gene are LGHNA and YSLEER.

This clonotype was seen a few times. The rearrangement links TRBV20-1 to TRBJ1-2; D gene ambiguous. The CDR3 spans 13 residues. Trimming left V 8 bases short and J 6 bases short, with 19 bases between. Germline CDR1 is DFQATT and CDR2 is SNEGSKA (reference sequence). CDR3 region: CSPHRPNENGYTF. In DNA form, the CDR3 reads TGCAGTCCCCACCGCCCGAATGAAAATGGCTACACCTTC.

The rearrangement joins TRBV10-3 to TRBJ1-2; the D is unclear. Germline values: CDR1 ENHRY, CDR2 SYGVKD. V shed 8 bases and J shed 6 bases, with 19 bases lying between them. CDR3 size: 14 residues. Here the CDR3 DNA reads TGTGCCATCTCAGGAGGAGGAGGTTACGATGGCTACACCTTC. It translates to CAISGGGGYDGYTF.

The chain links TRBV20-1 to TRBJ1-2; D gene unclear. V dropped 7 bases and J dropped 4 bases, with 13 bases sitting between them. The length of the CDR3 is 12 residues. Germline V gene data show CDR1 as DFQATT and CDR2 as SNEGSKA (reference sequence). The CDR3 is CSESRPSYGYTF. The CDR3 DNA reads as TGCAGTGAAAGCAGGCCAAGCTATGGCTACACCTTC.

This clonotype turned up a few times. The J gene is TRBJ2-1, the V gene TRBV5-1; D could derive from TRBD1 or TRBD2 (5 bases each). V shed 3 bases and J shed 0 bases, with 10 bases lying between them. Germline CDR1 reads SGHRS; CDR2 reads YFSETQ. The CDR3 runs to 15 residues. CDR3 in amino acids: CASSSGPASYNEQFF. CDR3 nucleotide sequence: TGCGCCAGCAGCTCGGGACCCGCCTCCTACAATGAGCAGTTCTTC. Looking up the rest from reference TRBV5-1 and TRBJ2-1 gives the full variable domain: KAGVTQTPRYLIKTRGQQVTLSCSPISGHRSVSWYQQTPGQGLQFLFEYFSETQRNKGNFPGRFSGRQFSNSRSEMNVSTLELGDSALYLCASSSGPASYNEQFFGPGTRLTVL.

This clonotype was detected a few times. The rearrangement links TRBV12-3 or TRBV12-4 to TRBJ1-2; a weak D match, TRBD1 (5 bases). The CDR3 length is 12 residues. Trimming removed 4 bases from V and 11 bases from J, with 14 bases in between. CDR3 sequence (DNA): TGTGCCAGCAGTTCGACGGGGCAGCTGTACACCTTC. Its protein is CASSSTGQLYTF.

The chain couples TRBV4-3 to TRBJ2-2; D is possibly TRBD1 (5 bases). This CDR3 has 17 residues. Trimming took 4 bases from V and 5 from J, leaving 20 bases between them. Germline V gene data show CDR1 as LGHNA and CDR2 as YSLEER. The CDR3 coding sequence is TGCGCCAGCAGCCTCCTAACACAGGCCCCTGGGACCGGGGAGCTGTTTTTT. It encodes CASSLLTQAPGTGELFF.